Below, one T cell receptor beta chain is given with its context. This entry belongs to a study of blood T cell repertoires in COVID-19. In the study overall: The analysed material was cDNA or gDNA that came from T cells, B-cell-depleted T cells, or PBMCs.

Trimming cost V 4 bases and J 7 bases; bases outside gene matches: 4. Germline V CDR1 and CDR2: SGHTA, FQGTGA. This CDR3 is 13 amino acids long. Profiled with immunoSEQ multiplex PCR; TCRdb holds only in-frame clones, not every one. The sample includes roughly 440,000 clones, 88% of them seen just once. The chain has TRBV7-3 and TRBJ1-1, with 9 bases aligning to TRBD1. The sequenced sample consisted of peripheral blood. This TCR derives from a woman between 50 and 59 years old with COVID-19, enrolled during active disease. CDR3 sequence reads: CASSSDRGGEAFF. In DNA, the CDR3 is TGTGCCAGCAGCTCGGACAGGGGAGGTGAAGCTTTCTTT.